The present T cell receptor (beta chain) was sequenced within a study of OX40 agonist ivuxolimab in advanced cancers. The overall study: Aged 23 to 79 with a mean of 60 years, they were around 83% male.

Germline CDR1 and CDR2: SEHNR and FQNEAQ (reference sequence). The CDR3 covers 15 residues. V was cut by 3 bases and J by 1 base, with 11 bases left in between. Sequencing was performed with immunoSEQ multiplex PCR; in TCRdb, only in-frame clones are kept and a portion is missing. The sample shows roughly 46,000 clones, 75% to 90% of them seen only once. This sample comprised CD4+ or CD8+ T cells sorted from blood, obtained in a trial of the OX40 agonist ivuxolimab. This clonotype was sampled from an adult with an advanced solid tumor such as melanoma, head and neck, liver or kidney cancer. The chain is built from TRBV7-9 and TRBJ2-3; no clear D. CDR3 nucleotides: TGTGCCAGCAGCTTGTCTGTCGATGGCACAGATACGCAGTATTTT. Protein product: CASSLSVDGTDTQYF.